Following are 27 T cell receptor beta chains from one sample sequenced in a study of cytomegalovirus exposure and HLA in healthy donors. Produced via immunoSEQ multiplex PCR; TCRdb's table is partial and in-frame only. The sample has tens of thousands of clones; 96% are singletons. Sequenced input: PBMCs. The origin of the receptors is a woman younger than 35 in good health and CMV-seropositive.

The V and J genes are TRBV28 and TRBJ2-7; no definite D call. Per the germline V gene, CDR1 is MDHEN and CDR2 is SYDVKM. V was pared by 6 bases and J by 2 bases, with 11 bases between. The length of the CDR3 is 13 residues. This CDR3 reads CASSRNDAYEQYF. The CDR3 DNA sequence: TGTGCCAGCAGCAGAAACGATGCCTACGAGCAGTACTTC.

The rearrangement links TRBV5-1 to TRBJ2-3; tentatively, D is TRBD2 (6 bases). The CDR3 consists of 15 residues. CDR1 and CDR2 from the germline V gene are SGHRS and YFSETQ. V lost 3 bases, J lost 6 bases, and 17 bases lay in between. The chain's CDR3 is CASSSGGLASDTQYF. As DNA, the CDR3 is TGCGCCAGCAGCTCCGGAGGGCTAGCATCGGATACGCAGTATTTT.

The chain has TRBV4-1 and TRBJ1-1; no clear D. The germline V gene encodes CDR1 MGHRA and CDR2 YSYEKL. The CDR3 covers 14 residues. The V end lost 3 bases, the J end lost 1 base, and 9 bases lay between the germline ends. CDR3 DNA sequence: TGCGCCAGCAGCCACTCCGGGAAGAACACTGAAGCTTTCTTT. This gives the protein CASSHSGKNTEAFF.

The rearrangement joins TRBV5-6 to TRBJ2-5; TRBD2 is a possible D gene (5 bases). Germline CDR1 is SGHDT and CDR2 is YYEEEE. V was clipped by 2 bases and J by 2 bases, with 10 bases between them. This CDR3 contains 14 residues. This CDR3 is CASSLGLSQETQYF. The CDR3 nucleotides read TGTGCCAGCAGCTTAGGACTCTCTCAAGAGACCCAGTACTTC.

V usage is TRBV14 and J usage is TRBJ1-2; D is undetermined. The V gene lost 1 base and the J gene lost 8 bases, with 17 bases spanning the gap. The CDR3 is 15 amino acids. Germline assignment: CDR1 SGHDN and CDR2 FVKESK. CDR3 coding DNA: TGTGCCAGCAGCCAAGTTTCGATTGGTGGCGGGGGCTACACCTTC. It yields the protein CASSQVSIGGGGYTF.

This chain connects TRBV6-1 to TRBJ1-5; no clear D gene. The V end was cut by 2 bases, the J end by 5 bases, with 22 bases between. There are 18 residues in the CDR3. In germline, CDR1 is MNHNS, CDR2 SASEGT. CDR3 residues: CASSESTGIPKVDQPQHF. CDR3 sequence (DNA): TGTGCCAGCAGTGAATCAACCGGGATCCCCAAGGTGGATCAGCCCCAGCATTTT.

In its sample, this clone was seen once. This chain uses TRBV7-3 with TRBJ2-5, with a tentative D call TRBD2 (6 bases). Germline V gene sequence: CDR1 SGHTA, CDR2 FQGTGA. V was pared by 1 base and J by 4 bases, with 13 bases between. This CDR3 is 15 amino acids long. The CDR3 reads CASSLIGGGRETQYF. The CDR3, as DNA: TGTGCCAGCAGCTTAATTGGCGGAGGGAGAGAGACCCAGTACTTC.

This chain joins TRBV29-1 and TRBJ2-3; D may be TRBD2 (6 bases). Germline loops: CDR1 SQVTM, CDR2 ANQGSEA. There are 15 residues in the CDR3. V was shortened by 3 bases and J by 0 bases, with 13 bases between the two germline ends. The CDR3, as DNA: TGCAGCGTTGACAGGGAGGTTTCGAGCACAGATACGCAGTATTTT. This translates into CSVDREVSSTDTQYF.

J is TRBJ1-2 and V is TRBV4-1; possible D gene TRBD1, 5 bases. Deletions cut 0 bases from V and 3 bases from J, with 11 bases between. Germline V gene data show CDR1 as MGHRA and CDR2 as YSYEKL. CDR3 length: 15 amino acids. The CDR3 DNA follows: TGCGCCAGCAGCCAAGATCCAGGGTCCGACTATGGCTACACCTTC. The encoded protein is CASSQDPGSDYGYTF.

The rearrangement uses TRBV27 and TRBJ1-2; D is perhaps TRBD1 (5 bases). Between the trimmed V and J ends, which lost 0 bases and 7 bases, there was a span of 12 bases. The CDR3 extends over 14 amino acids. CDR1 MNHEY and CDR2 SMNVEV come from the germline V gene (reference sequence). The CDR3 loop reads CASSLSGDLSGYTF. The CDR3 DNA is TGTGCCAGCAGTTTATCAGGGGATCTCTCTGGCTACACCTTC.

The chain recombines TRBV14 with TRBJ1-2, with a weak D call TRBD1 (6 bases). The CDR3 is made up of 15 amino acids. The germline V gene encodes CDR1 SGHDN and CDR2 FVKESK. V lost 0 bases, J lost 4 bases, and 12 bases lay in between. CDR3 nucleotide sequence: TGTGCCAGCAGCCAAGATCCCCGGGACATCTATGGCTACACCTTC. Residues: CASSQDPRDIYGYTF.

The V call is TRBV30, the J call TRBJ1-5; TRBD1 matches at 9 bases. From germline, CDR1 is GTSNPN and CDR2 SVGIG (reference sequence). The CDR3 is 12 amino acids. The CDR3 coding sequence is TGTGCGCTGGGACAGGGAAATCAGCCCCAGCATTTT. This sequence encodes CALGQGNQPQHF.

The CDR3 protein is CASSSRQVQNTGELFF. The CDR3 DNA is TGTGCCAGCAGCTCCCGACAGGTACAGAACACCGGGGAGCTGTTTTTT. The chain joins TRBV9 to TRBJ2-2; tentatively, D is TRBD1 (6 bases). Trimming shortened V by 4 bases and J by 1 base, and 14 bases separated the two germline ends. CDR3 length: 16 amino acids. Per germline, CDR1 SGDLS and CDR2 YYNGEE.

The rearrangement joins TRBV9 to TRBJ2-2; D gene ambiguous. The CDR3 is 15 amino acids. With 4 bases removed from V and 4 bases from J, the gap between germline ends came to 14 bases. Germline CDR1 reads SGDLS; CDR2 reads YYNGEE. Here the CDR3 DNA reads TGTGCCAGCAGCTCGCTCCACTTAGCCACCGGGGAGCTGTTTTTT. Protein product: CASSSLHLATGELFF. The whole variable domain, filled in from reference TRBV9 and TRBJ2-2, reads DSGVTQTPKHLITATGQRVTLRCSPRSGDLSVYWYQQSLDQGLQFLIQYYNGEERAKGNILERFSAQQFPDLHSELNLSSLELGDSALYFCASSSLHLATGELFFGEGSRLTVL.

The rearrangement uses TRBV4-3 and TRBJ2-1, with D uncertain. Germline V gene sequence: CDR1 LGHNA, CDR2 YSLEER. The ends were cut back, 1 base at V and 3 bases at J, with 16 bases in the middle. CDR3 length: 17 residues. The CDR3 region has the DNA TGCGCCAGCAGCCAAGGCGGTACGGGTCGGCTCTACAATGAGCAGTTCTTC. Amino acids: CASSQGGTGRLYNEQFF.

The chain couples TRBV6-5 to TRBJ2-5; weak D call: TRBD2 (7 bases). Trimming pared 0 bases from V and 4 bases from J, leaving 12 bases between. Germline V gene data show CDR1 as MNHEY and CDR2 as SVGAGI. The CDR3 is made up of 15 amino acids. CDR3: CASSYSGGLIETQYF. The CDR3 DNA follows: TGTGCCAGCAGTTACTCGGGGGGGCTGATAGAGACCCAGTACTTC.

This clone is a singleton in its sample. The chain couples TRBV28 to TRBJ1-2; 8 nucleotides match TRBD1. The germline V gene encodes CDR1 MDHEN and CDR2 SYDVKM. The CDR3 length is 17 residues. The trim removed 2 bases at V and 7 bases at J, leaving 15 bases unmatched. CDR3 DNA: TGTGCCAGCAGTTTAGTTTTCTGGACAGGGAATGTAGGTGGCTACACCTTC. This gives the protein CASSLVFWTGNVGGYTF.

The rearrangement joins TRBV19 to TRBJ2-7; 8 nucleotides match TRBD1. This CDR3 region has 15 residues. Germline loops: CDR1 LNHDA, CDR2 SQIVND (reference sequence). The ends lost 5 bases at V and 7 bases at J; junction bases unmatched: 13. The CDR3 loop is CASSPTSGGAGEQYF. The CDR3, as DNA: TGTGCCAGTAGTCCAACTTCAGGGGGCGCCGGGGAGCAGTACTTC. Looking up the rest from reference TRBV19 and TRBJ2-7 gives the full variable domain: DGGITQSPKYLFRKEGQNVTLSCEQNLNHDAMYWYRQDPGQGLRLIYYSQIVNDFQKGDIAEGYSVSREKKESFPLTVTSAQKNPTAFYLCASSPTSGGAGEQYFGPGTRLTVT.

This clone was counted a single time. The V call is TRBV18, the J call TRBJ2-3; 7 bases are shared with TRBD1. The CDR3 is made up of 14 amino acids. The ends lost 3 bases at V and 3 bases at J; junction bases unmatched: 3. Germline-derived CDR1 and CDR2 are KGHSH and LQKENI. The CDR3 is CASSPQGDTDTQYF. In nucleotides, the CDR3 is TGTGCCAGCTCACCCCAGGGGGATACAGATACGCAGTATTTT.

This rearrangement joins TRBV30 to TRBJ2-1; 7 positions agree with TRBD2. There are 17 residues in the CDR3. Per germline, CDR1 GTSNPN and CDR2 SVGIG (reference sequence). V trimming: 3 bases; J trimming: 3 bases; junction bases outside the gene matches: 14. The CDR3 nucleotides read TGTGCCTGGAGACCGACTTCGAGCGGGACCTTCTACAATGAGCAGTTCTTC. It specifies CAWRPTSSGTFYNEQFF.

The gene calls are TRBV25-1 and TRBJ2-2; 9 nucleotides align to TRBD2. Germline loops: CDR1 MGHDK, CDR2 SYGVNS. V was pared by 7 bases and J by 4 bases, with 10 bases of the junction left unmatched. This CDR3 region has 16 residues. CDR3 loop: CASNSIAGVSTGELFF. DNA of the CDR3: TGTGCCAGCAATTCGATAGCGGGAGTTAGCACCGGGGAGCTGTTTTTT.

The chain couples TRBV11-2 to TRBJ2-7; tentatively, D is TRBD2 (5 bases). The length of the CDR3 is 15 residues. Germline V lookup: CDR1 SGHAT, CDR2 FQNNGV. V dropped 5 bases and J dropped 0 bases, with 14 bases sitting between them. The CDR3 reads CASSQILGSSYEQYF. The CDR3 bases are TGTGCCAGCAGCCAGATTCTTGGGAGCTCCTACGAGCAGTACTTC.

As DNA, the CDR3 is TGTGCCACCCTGGCAGGGGGGAACACTGAAGCTTTCTTT. It translates to CATLAGGNTEAFF. The chain uses TRBV6-5 and TRBJ1-1; 7 positions agree with TRBD1. CDR1 is MNHEY, CDR2 SVGAGI, per germline. This CDR3 comprises 13 residues. Trimming cost V 10 bases and J 1 base; bases outside gene matches: 6.

The chain links TRBV28 to TRBJ2-5; TRBD2 aligns across 7 bases. With 5 bases clipped from V and 3 bases from J, the junction kept 9 bases outside the gene matches. Germline V lookup: CDR1 MDHEN, CDR2 SYDVKM. This CDR3 region has 15 residues. CDR3 coding DNA: TGTGCCAGCAGTCAGCTAGCGGAAGTTAAAGAGACCCAGTACTTC. Translated: CASSQLAEVKETQYF.

The rearrangement links TRBV11-3 to TRBJ2-5; 7 nucleotides match TRBD2. This CDR3 contains 16 residues. The germline V gene has CDR1 SGHNT and CDR2 YENEEA. J gave up 2 bases and V 0 bases, and 6 bases lay outside the gene matches. Here the CDR3 DNA reads TGTGCCAGCAGCTTAGAGGTAGCGGGTGGGCAAGAGACCCAGTACTTC. It is translated as CASSLEVAGGQETQYF.

V and J are TRBV5-1 and TRBJ2-1, with 12 bases identical to TRBD2. This CDR3 has 19 amino acids. The J segment lost 8 bases and the V segment lost 4 bases, leaving 19 bases of the junction unmatched. CDR1 and CDR2 (germline): SGHRS, YFSETQ. The CDR3 spells CASSTGLAGSTSARDEQFF. The CDR3 nucleotides read TGCGCCAGCAGCACCGGACTAGCGGGATCAACTAGCGCGCGCGATGAGCAGTTCTTC.

The chain has TRBV4-1 and TRBJ2-7, with D perhaps TRBD1 (6 bases). The CDR3 loop spans 14 amino acids. V lost 5 bases and J lost 6, with 17 bases in between. CDR1 and CDR2 from the germline V gene are MGHRA and YSYEKL. CDR3 bases: TGCGCCAGCAGCTCCGCTAGGGGGATGGGCGAGCAGTACTTC. This codes for CASSSARGMGEQYF.